The 25 T cell receptor beta chains below were found in one sample sequenced in a study of cytomegalovirus exposure and HLA in healthy donors. Primers: 60 Vbeta forward and 13 Jbeta reverse. Some clones are missing from TCRdb's copy, which holds only in-frame ones; the method was immunoSEQ multiplex PCR. In the table there are approximately 110,000 clones, roughly 79% of which are singletons. Sequencing was performed on PBMCs. The receptors shown here come from a male donor in good health and CMV-seronegative.

The sample holds one count of this clone. The chain has TRBV7-2 and TRBJ2-3, with D maybe TRBD2 (5 bases). Germline values: CDR1 SGHTA, CDR2 FQGNSA. This CDR3 has 15 amino acids. V lost 5 bases to trimming and J lost 0 bases, with 12 bases between them. For the CDR3, the DNA is TGTGCCAGCAGCCCGGCCCGGACTAGCACAGATACGCAGTATTTT. Its protein is CASSPARTSTDTQYF.

This clone was seen a few times. This rearrangement joins TRBV5-6 to TRBJ2-1, with D hard to call. The germline CDR1 and CDR2 sequences are SGHDT and YYEEEE. V lost 2 bases and J 2 bases, leaving 5 bases between the germline ends. The CDR3 covers 13 residues. The CDR3 bases are TGTGCCAGCAGCTTAACAGCCTACAATGAGCAGTTCTTC. Translation: CASSLTAYNEQFF.

The chain combines TRBV13 with TRBJ2-7; D might be TRBD2 (5 bases). The germline V and J ends were trimmed by 5 bases and 6 bases, with 14 bases remaining between them. Germline V gene data show CDR1 as PRHDT and CDR2 as FYEKMQ (reference sequence). This CDR3 is built from 13 residues. CDR3 loop: CASSDLAGLEQYF. The CDR3 nucleotides read TGTGCCAGCAGCGACCTAGCCGGGCTCGAGCAGTACTTC. Combining the CDR3 with reference TRBV13 and TRBJ2-7 gives the whole variable domain AAGVIQSPRHLIKEKRETATLKCYPIPRHDTVYWYQQGPGQDPQFLISFYEKMQSDKGSIPDRFSAQQFSDYHSELNMSSLELGDSALYFCASSDLAGLEQYFGPGTRLTVT.

The J gene is TRBJ2-7, the V gene TRBV28; D possibly corresponds to TRBD1 (5 bases). This CDR3 is built from 13 residues. V was trimmed by 3 bases and J by 4 bases, leaving 10 bases between them. Germline assignment: CDR1 MDHEN and CDR2 SYDVKM. The CDR3 DNA sequence: TGTGCCAGCAGTTTCCACGACAGTTACGAGCAGTACTTC. Translating it yields CASSFHDSYEQYF.

The rearrangement joins TRBV6-5 to TRBJ1-4; perhaps TRBD1 as D (6 bases). Looked up from germline, CDR1 is MNHEY and CDR2 is SVGAGI. V was cut by 0 bases and J by 3 bases, with 8 bases left in between. CDR3 length: 15 amino acids. CDR3 amino acids: CASSYSGQSNEKLFF. The CDR3 bases are TGTGCCAGCAGTTACTCCGGACAGTCTAATGAAAAACTGTTTTTT.

The chain joins TRBV5-1 to TRBJ2-5; 8 positions agree with TRBD2. The CDR3 spans 15 residues. Germline V gene lookup returns CDR1 SGHRS and CDR2 YFSETQ. The V and J ends lost 0 bases and 5 bases, in that order; junction bases with no gene match: 6. This chain's CDR3 is CASSLASGSRETQYF. Here the CDR3 DNA reads TGCGCCAGCAGCTTGGCCAGCGGGAGTAGGGAGACCCAGTACTTC.

The chain combines TRBV9 with TRBJ2-1, with 8 bases identical to TRBD2. V lost 4 bases to trimming and J lost 8 bases; unmatched junction nucleotides: 17. Germline CDR1 is SGDLS and CDR2 is YYNGEE. This CDR3 is built from 17 residues. The CDR3 nucleotides read TGTGCCAGCAGCCGCCCACGACTTGCGGGAGGAAGATATGAGCAGTTCTTC. It codes for CASSRPRLAGGRYEQFF.

The chain uses TRBV5-1 and TRBJ2-7; 8 nucleotides agree with TRBD2. Trimming removed 5 bases from V and 5 bases from J; junction bases left unmatched: 9. Germline V gene data show CDR1 as SGHRS and CDR2 as YFSETQ. CDR3 length equals 14 residues. In nucleotides, the CDR3 is TGCGCCAGCAGAGGTAGGGCGGGAGGCCACGAGCAGTACTTC. Its protein product is CASRGRAGGHEQYF.

The genes are TRBV6-5 and TRBJ2-7; maybe TRBD2 (6 bases). V gave up 2 bases and J gave up 2 bases, with 10 bases separating them. The length of the CDR3 is 14 residues. Per germline, CDR1 MNHEY and CDR2 SVGAGI. The CDR3: CASSYGGRTYEQYF. The CDR3 coding sequence is TGTGCCAGCAGTTACGGAGGGAGGACCTACGAGCAGTACTTC.

The genes are TRBV19 and TRBJ2-3; 8 bases map to TRBD2. The CDR3 is 17 amino acids. Germline CDR1 LNHDA, CDR2 SQIVND (reference sequence). Unmatched junction bases numbered 10, after V lost 4 bases and J lost 1 base. This chain's CDR3 is CASSTPIAGSGTDTQYF. The CDR3 DNA reads TGTGCCAGTAGTACGCCCATAGCGGGATCGGGCACAGATACGCAGTATTTT.

This clone was found once. The chain recombines TRBV5-1 with TRBJ1-1; 7 positions agree with TRBD1. The junction had 12 bases not matched to a gene; V was cut back by 3 bases and J by 4 bases. Per germline, CDR1 SGHRS and CDR2 YFSETQ. The CDR3 sequence is 16 residues long. The CDR3 spells CASSSRQGVSGTEAFF. The DNA for the CDR3 is TGCGCCAGCAGCTCTCGACAGGGCGTTTCGGGCACTGAAGCTTTCTTT.

The chain has TRBV27 and TRBJ2-1; the D gene is possibly TRBD2 (5 bases). Trimming left V 3 bases short and J 5 bases short, with 14 bases between. The V gene's germline CDR1 is MNHEY and CDR2 SMNVEV (reference sequence). The CDR3 is made up of 15 amino acids. The CDR3 nucleotides read TGTGCCAGCAGTTTTTTAGGGAGACCTAACAATGAGCAGTTCTTC. Protein: CASSFLGRPNNEQFF.

This chain joins TRBV10-3 and TRBJ1-5; no firm D call. Trimming removed 4 bases from V and 3 bases from J, with 4 bases in between. Germline assignment: CDR1 ENHRY and CDR2 SYGVKD. This CDR3 has 12 amino acids. The CDR3 spells CAISAVNQPQHF. Written as DNA, the CDR3 is TGTGCCATCAGTGCGGTCAATCAGCCCCAGCATTTT.

The chain couples TRBV21-1 to TRBJ2-7; TRBD2, the D gene given by the table, was not confirmed from the DNA. TRBV21-1 is a documented pseudogene. This CDR3 spans 17 amino acids. Written as DNA, the CDR3 is TGTGCCAGCAGCAAAGGGCTAGCGGGAGGGTACGCCTACGAGCAGTACTTC. The encoded protein is CASSKGLAGGYAYEQYF.

With respect to this clone: The CDR3 does not end in the conserved phenylalanine or tryptophan, so this is likely a read error. Here the CDR3 DNA reads TGCAGCGCCATCCGGCCGGGAGAAGCGACCTACGAGCAGTACCTC. This codes for CSAIRPGEATYEQYL. This chain joins TRBV29-1 and TRBJ2-7; D is possibly TRBD2 (6 bases). The V gene lost 7 bases and the J gene lost 2 bases, with 21 bases spanning the gap. The CDR3 length is 15 residues. Germline lookup yields CDR1 SQVTM and CDR2 ANQGSEA.

The gene calls are TRBV2 and TRBJ1-2, with D uncertain. The length of the CDR3 is 13 residues. Germline loops: CDR1 SNHLY, CDR2 FYNNEI. The V and J ends lost 4 bases and 5 bases respectively, with 11 bases between them. The CDR3 here is CASSGVPGYGYTF. The DNA of the CDR3 is TGTGCCAGCAGTGGGGTTCCGGGGTATGGCTACACCTTC. Based on the CDR3 plus reference TRBV2 and TRBJ1-2, the full variable domain is EPEVTQTPSHQVTQMGQEVILRCVPISNHLYFYWYRQILGQKVEFLVSFYNNEISEKSEIFDDQFSVERPDGSNFTLKIRSTKLEDSAMYFCASSGVPGYGYTFGSGTRLTVV.

V and J are TRBV18 and TRBJ2-5, with 12 bases matching TRBD1. This CDR3 has 17 amino acids. Germline V gene data show CDR1 as KGHSH and CDR2 as LQKENI. V gave up 1 base and J gave up 5 bases; unmatched junction bases: 8. The CDR3 nucleotides are TGTGCCAGCTCACCACGTGGTGGGACAGGGGGCTTGGAGACCCAGTACTTC. The encoded protein is CASSPRGGTGGLETQYF.

The CDR3 DNA reads TGTGCCAGCAGCTTGGAATTTTTAATCGGGGAGCTGTTTTTT. It encodes CASSLEFLIGELFF. V usage is TRBV5-5 and J usage is TRBJ2-2, with D hard to call. Germline V gene data show CDR1 as SGHKS and CDR2 as YYEKEE (reference sequence). CDR3 length: 14 amino acids. Trimming took off 0 bases at V and 7 bases at J, with 10 bases between the two ends. The full variable domain, completed using reference TRBV5-5 and TRBJ2-2, is DAGVTQSPTHLIKTRGQQVTLRCSPISGHKSVSWYQQVLGQGPQFIFQYYEKEERGRGNFPDRFSARQFPNYSSELNVNALLLGDSALYLCASSLEFLIGELFFGEGSRLTVL.

The chain uses TRBV4-1 and TRBJ2-7; the match to TRBD2 covers 9 bases. The germline CDR1 and CDR2 sequences are MGHRA and YSYEKL. This CDR3 is built from 16 residues. Unmatched junction bases numbered 5, after V lost 0 bases and J lost 2 bases. The CDR3 is CASSQDQREAPYEQYF. The CDR3 DNA is TGCGCCAGCAGCCAAGATCAGCGGGAGGCCCCCTACGAGCAGTACTTC.

This clone was seen a few times. A junction end diverges from the germline sequence, so it may reflect a read error. This rearrangement joins TRBV7-9 to TRBJ2-7; D possibly corresponds to TRBD2 (5 bases). The CDR3 consists of 15 residues. Germline V gene sequence: CDR1 SEHNR, CDR2 FQNEAQ (reference sequence). This CDR3 reads CASSLASYGSYEQYF. CDR3 nucleotide sequence: TGTGCCAGCAGCCTAGCCTCCTACGGCTCCTACGAGCAGTACTTC.

The count of this clone is one. V and J are TRBV19 and TRBJ2-7; 7 bases are shared with TRBD2. V lost 5 bases and J lost 0; bases outside the gene matches: 4. The CDR3 runs 14 residues. Germline assignment: CDR1 LNHDA and CDR2 SQIVND (reference sequence). The CDR3 region has the DNA TGTGCCAGTAGTTGGGGGGGAAGCTCCTACGAGCAGTACTTC. Translation: CASSWGGSSYEQYF.

The chain links TRBV9 to TRBJ2-5; 14 nucleotides agree with TRBD2. Trimming removed 3 bases from V and 5 bases from J; junction bases left unmatched: 6. Germline V gives CDR1 SGDLS, CDR2 YYNGEE. The CDR3 is 16 amino acids. CDR3 loop: CASSAGGTSGSETQYF. CDR3 DNA: TGTGCCAGCAGCGCGGGGGGGACTAGCGGGAGTGAGACCCAGTACTTC.

V usage is TRBV27 and J usage is TRBJ1-5; maybe TRBD1 (5 bases). CDR1 and CDR2 (germline): MNHEY, SMNVEV (reference sequence). V was shortened by 6 bases and J by 6 bases, with 12 bases between the two germline ends. This CDR3 has 13 amino acids. CDR3 in amino acids: CASSLGGSQPQHF. CDR3 bases: TGTGCCAGCAGCTTGGGGGGTTCTCAGCCCCAGCATTTT.

The V gene is TRBV5-6, the J gene TRBJ2-7, with 15 positions matching TRBD2. CDR3 size: 15 residues. The V segment lost 4 bases and the J segment 5 bases; nucleotides outside the gene matches: 4. Germline V gene lookup returns CDR1 SGHDT and CDR2 YYEEEE. The CDR3 DNA sequence: TGTGCCAGCAGCGGACTAGCGGGAGGGCCCGACGAGCAGTACTTC. Translation gives CASSGLAGGPDEQYF.

The V call is TRBV5-1, the J call TRBJ2-1; 12 bases match TRBD2. This CDR3 spans 18 amino acids. Germline CDR1 is SGHRS and CDR2 is YFSETQ. The V segment lost 4 bases and the J segment 4 bases; nucleotides outside the gene matches: 12. CDR3 loop: CASSLLAGGPTNYNEQFF. For the CDR3, the DNA is TGCGCCAGCAGCCTACTAGCGGGAGGACCGACAAATTACAATGAGCAGTTCTTC.